This T cell receptor beta chain was captured by sequencing in a study of vaccination and CD4 T cells after COVID-19. Researchers used the Oncomine TCR Beta short-read assay to sequence DNA from cultured CD4+ T cells. One entry per CDR3 protein, called by TCRdb with MiXCR from the PCR reads. The sample records thousands of distinct CDR3 sequences, around 60% being singletons. Trimming left V 3 bases short and J 3 bases short, with 20 bases between. The CDR3 has 17 amino acids. Germline CDR1 is LNHDA and CDR2 is SQIVND (reference sequence). As to treatment: approximately 9-day PBMC culture with coronavirus spike peptide pools or control peptides (ViraFEST assay). Details on this clonotype: What it binds is not known.

The origin of this receptor is a human donor who had recovered from COVID-19. The V call is TRBV19, the J call TRBJ1-1; D is possibly TRBD1 (6 bases). Sequencing used CD4+ T cells from blood, cultured in vitro. DNA for the CDR3: TGTGCCAGTAGTATGTTCAGGGGCTCTGGTACCGACACTGAAGCTTTCTTT. The encoded protein is CASSMFRGSGTDTEAFF. The full variable domain, in which reference TRBV19 and TRBJ1-1 provide the parts outside the CDR3, is DGGITQSPKYLFRKEGQNVTLSCEQNLNHDAMYWYRQDPGQGLRLIYYSQIVNDFQKGDIAEGYSVSREKKESFPLTVTSAQKNPTAFYLCASSMFRGSGTDTEAFFGQGTRLTVV.